The present T cell receptor beta chain was sequenced within a study of glioma-infiltrating T cells after dendritic cell vaccination. CDR3 length: 15 amino acids. Germline V gene sequence: CDR1 SGHRS, CDR2 YFSETQ. With 0 bases clipped from V and 5 bases from J, the junction kept 4 bases outside the gene matches. Sequencing was performed with immunoSEQ multiplex PCR; in TCRdb, only in-frame clones are kept and a portion is missing. The sample comprises tens of thousands of clones, over 70% of which are singletons, and about 2.1% rests with the top ten. The specimen was blood, collected before dendritic cell vaccination. The receptor was isolated from a human donor with glioblastoma. The rearrangement links TRBV5-1 to TRBJ2-1; 8 positions agree with TRBD1. CDR3 in amino acids: CASSLEGQGHNEQFF. The CDR3 coding sequence is TGCGCCAGCAGCTTGGAAGGACAGGGCCACAATGAGCAGTTCTTC.